This T cell receptor beta chain derives from a study of CD8 T cells in ankylosing spondylitis (dated by TCRdb to 2015 to 2018). Background on the whole study: T cell receptor beta repertoires were profiled in healthy donors and ankylosing spondylitis patients so that disease-linked TCR variants could be found. The full study cohort was made up of 25 to 30 ankylosing spondylitis patients and around 100 healthy donors. Peripheral blood was sampled, and synovial fluid was also collected from ankylosing spondylitis patients. Results the study describes overall, beyond this receptor: The disease-linked clones showed a CD8+ phenotype and occurred at relatively low frequencies in peripheral blood. Blood from ankylosing spondylitis patients appeared to be characterized by a TCR beta motif composed of eight or nine highly homologous amino acid variants. Some of the motif variants had been reported before in the synovial fluid and blood of reactive arthritis patients, a finding that suggests common disease-initiation mechanisms. The disease-linked clones were reported as significantly enriched in matched synovial fluid samples from ankylosing spondylitis patients.

The run used an Illumina HiSeq 2500. Quantitative 5'-RACE with molecular barcodes was used to prepare TCR beta libraries. The authors processed their data as follows. A new computational method, built on a probabilistic model of VDJ rearrangement, was used to identify disease-linked TCR variants. TCRdb reran the public reads through fastp at Q25 and MiXCR, keeping productive beta chains. Every entry covers one CDR3 protein and lists the most common genes and DNA from its rows. TCRdb assigned the V and J calls; the authors' analysis was not used. The sample profile shows approximately 350,000 distinct CDR3 sequences; about 20% of them were found once. Of the sample, around 13% is held by the ten largest clones. For this clonotype: The antigen this receptor binds is unknown. Nothing much larger sits one base from this clone, and base qualities are not available.

Sequences were obtained from blood, either unsorted or a sorted T cell fraction (not recorded which). The clonotype was recovered from a male donor with ankylosing spondylitis or in good health (not recorded which).

CDR3 sequence: CASSWGTGGGSSPLHF. The DNA reads as follows: TGTGCCAGCAGCTGGGGGACAGGAGGTGGTAGTTCACCCCTCCACTTT. The sequence is built from TRBV5-6 and TRBJ1-6, with 8 bases matching TRBD1. The germline V gene gives CDR1 as SGHDT and CDR2 as YYEEEE. From cysteine to phenylalanine, the CDR3 is 16 amino acids long. Only the CDR3 part of the read is kept: 48 bases, read in frame from the first base. V is cut back by 3 bases and J by 9 bases, with 11 bases in the junction unmatched.